These 24 T cell receptor beta chains share one sample of origin, sequenced in a study of human CD8 memory T cell subsets. The authors made TCR beta libraries using UMI-labeled 5' RACE. For each CDR3 protein, TCRdb gives one entry from its re-call of the 5' RACE reads, without DNA. The sample is made up of approximately 5,000 distinct CDR3 sequences, and the top ten hold about 24% of it. The sequenced sample consisted of CD8+ effector memory T cells (TEM) sorted from PBMCs. The subset here: effector memory CD8 T cells, CCR7- CD45RO+ CD95+. These receptors originate from a human donor in good health.

V gene TRBV20-1 combines with J gene TRBJ2-3; as DNA is missing, the TRBD2 call by TCRdb cannot be tested. Germline CDR1 DFQATT, CDR2 SNEGSKA (reference sequence). CDR3 size: 17 residues. CDR3 region: CSASRVWGRVSTDTQYF.

This chain uses TRBV20-1 with TRBJ1-1; lacking DNA, the TRBD1 call made by TCRdb goes unchecked. The V gene's germline CDR1 is DFQATT and CDR2 SNEGSKA (reference sequence). The CDR3 has 14 amino acids. CDR3 residues: CSATQPGQDFSPVF.

By frequency, this clonotype registers medium-sized (0.01 to 0.1%). The CDR3 here is CSAREADYGYTF. The rearrangement links TRBV20-1 to TRBJ1-2. The CDR3 has 12 residues. Germline CDR1 DFQATT, CDR2 SNEGSKA (reference sequence).

This clonotype is medium-sized (0.01 to 0.1%) by frequency. The rearrangement joins TRBV12-3 or TRBV12-4 to TRBJ2-5; TCRdb outputs TRBD2, but without DNA this stays unchecked. The CDR3 is made up of 15 amino acids. The CDR3 region is CASSPGLAGVETQYF.

The chain carries TRBV20-1 and TRBJ2-2; as DNA is missing, the TRBD2 call by TCRdb cannot be tested. The V gene's germline CDR1 is DFQATT and CDR2 SNEGSKA (reference sequence). This CDR3 comprises 16 residues. CDR3 in amino acids: CSAWTSGKTGTGELFF.

V usage is TRBV29-1 and J usage is TRBJ2-3; checking the TCRdb D call of TRBD2 is not possible without DNA. Germline V lookup: CDR1 SQVTM, CDR2 ANQGSEA. The CDR3 runs 15 residues. The CDR3 sequence: CSVAGGSEATDTQYF.

Measured by frequency, this clonotype is large (0.1 to 1%). The chain employs TRBV15 and TRBJ2-7; the TCRdb D gene call, TRBD2, has no DNA to confirm it. This CDR3 has 17 amino acids. Germline-derived CDR1 and CDR2 are LNHNV and YYDKDF (reference sequence). The CDR3 loop is CATSSDTTSGITYEQYF.

V gene TRBV21-1 combines with J gene TRBJ2-3; TCRdb selects TRBD2, and the lack of DNA leaves this call unchecked. TRBV21-1 is shown as a pseudogene. The CDR3 totals 17 residues. The chain's CDR3 is CASSPRTSGRATDTQYF.

This chain connects TRBV15 to TRBJ2-1; TCRdb reports TRBD2, a call that lacks DNA to check it against. Germline-derived CDR1 and CDR2 are LNHNV and YYDKDF (reference sequence). The CDR3 totals 14 residues. The CDR3 region is CATSSSGGYNEQFF. Full variable domain (missing parts from reference TRBV15 and TRBJ2-1): DAMVIQNPRYQVTQFGKPVTLSCSQTLNHNVMYWYQQKSSQAPKLLFHYYDKDFNNEADTPDNFQSRRPNTSFCFLDIRSPGLGDTAMYLCATSSSGGYNEQFFGPGTRLTVL.

The CDR3 protein is CASSLGQEPVGGQHF. The chain combines TRBV12-3 or TRBV12-4 with TRBJ1-5; TCRdb's assignment of TRBD1 cannot be checked, as there is no DNA. This CDR3 has 15 amino acids.

The chain uses TRBV4-2 and TRBJ2-3; the D gene TCRdb calls, TRBD2, cannot be checked with no DNA. The CDR3 is 15 amino acids. CDR1 is LGHNA and CDR2 is YNFKEQ in the germline V gene. The CDR3 loop is CASSPGGQFTDTQYF.

The chain couples TRBV4-3 to TRBJ2-1; TCRdb's assignment of TRBD2 cannot be checked, as there is no DNA. CDR3 length: 16 amino acids. Germline CDR1 is LGHNA and CDR2 is YSLEER. The CDR3 region is CASSQDPSGGYNEQFF.

The CDR3 loop reads CASSQDTSGGARYEQYF. The chain combines TRBV4-3 with TRBJ2-7; TCRdb indicates TRBD2, and absent DNA this call remains unverified. Per the germline V gene, CDR1 is LGHNA and CDR2 is YSLEER. The CDR3 sequence is 17 residues long.

This clonotype shows up as medium-sized by frequency. The V and J genes are TRBV4-2 and TRBJ2-2; with no DNA, the TCRdb D assignment of TRBD2 cannot be verified. The CDR3 length is 18 residues. CDR1 and CDR2 (germline): LGHNA, YNFKEQ. The CDR3 reads CASSPGTSGGRDTGELFF.

The chain employs TRBV5-1 and TRBJ2-7; checking the TCRdb D call of TRBD1 is not possible without DNA. The CDR3 length is 18 residues. The germline V gene has CDR1 SGHRS and CDR2 YFSETQ. The CDR3 spells CASSSIPPGQEISYEQYF.

This chain joins TRBV6-6 and TRBJ2-2; with no DNA, the TCRdb D assignment of TRBD1 cannot be verified. The CDR3 length is 15 residues. The germline V gene has CDR1 MNHNY and CDR2 SVGAGI (reference sequence). The chain's CDR3 is CASGPRPGFTGELFF.

The V gene is TRBV6-5, the J gene TRBJ2-3; the TCRdb D gene call, TRBD2, has no DNA to confirm it. Germline V gives CDR1 MNHEY, CDR2 SVGAGI. The CDR3 consists of 13 residues. CDR3 sequence: CASALAETDTQYF.

The rearrangement joins TRBV5-4 to TRBJ2-7; there is no DNA to check the TCRdb D call of TRBD2. Germline CDR1 SGHNT, CDR2 YYREEE (reference sequence). The CDR3 length is 14 residues. This chain's CDR3 is CASSFRGAPYEQYF. Drawing the rest from reference TRBV5-4 and TRBJ2-7, the complete variable domain is ETGVTQSPTHLIKTRGQQVTLRCSSQSGHNTVSWYQQALGQGPQFIFQYYREEENGRGNFPPRFSGLQFPNYSSELNVNALELDDSALYLCASSFRGAPYEQYFGPGTRLTVT.

The rearrangement links TRBV20-1 to TRBJ2-7; absent DNA, TCRdb's TRBD2 call cannot be checked. CDR1 is DFQATT, CDR2 SNEGSKA, per germline (reference sequence). This CDR3 is 15 amino acids long. The CDR3 reads CSARRLAGDLYEQYF.

This clonotype is deemed medium-sized by its frequency. V is TRBV4-2 and J is TRBJ1-4; TCRdb designates TRBD1, a call that cannot be tested without DNA. Germline V CDR1 and CDR2: LGHNA, YNFKEQ. CDR3 length: 16 amino acids. CDR3 loop: CASSPSSGTGNEKLFF.

Frequency places this clonotype as medium-sized (0.01 to 0.1%). The V and J genes are TRBV20-1 and TRBJ1-6; TCRdb's D call of TRBD1 is untestable without DNA. CDR3 length: 13 amino acids. Germline CDR1 and CDR2: DFQATT and SNEGSKA (reference sequence). The CDR3 is CSARRTEGSPLHF.

The V and J genes are TRBV20-1 and TRBJ2-7; as DNA is missing, the TRBD2 call by TCRdb cannot be tested. The CDR3 extends over 15 amino acids. The V gene's germline CDR1 is DFQATT and CDR2 SNEGSKA (reference sequence). The CDR3 region is CSARSVRGPSYEQYF.

The CDR3 is CSARSSDLNYGYTF. The chain employs TRBV20-1 and TRBJ1-2. The length of the CDR3 is 14 residues. Per germline, CDR1 DFQATT and CDR2 SNEGSKA (reference sequence).

The chain has TRBV6-4 and TRBJ2-2; TCRdb calls TRBD2, which cannot be checked without DNA. Germline V gene sequence: CDR1 MRHNA, CDR2 SNTAGT. CDR3 length: 14 amino acids. CDR3 residues: CATEREANTGELFF.